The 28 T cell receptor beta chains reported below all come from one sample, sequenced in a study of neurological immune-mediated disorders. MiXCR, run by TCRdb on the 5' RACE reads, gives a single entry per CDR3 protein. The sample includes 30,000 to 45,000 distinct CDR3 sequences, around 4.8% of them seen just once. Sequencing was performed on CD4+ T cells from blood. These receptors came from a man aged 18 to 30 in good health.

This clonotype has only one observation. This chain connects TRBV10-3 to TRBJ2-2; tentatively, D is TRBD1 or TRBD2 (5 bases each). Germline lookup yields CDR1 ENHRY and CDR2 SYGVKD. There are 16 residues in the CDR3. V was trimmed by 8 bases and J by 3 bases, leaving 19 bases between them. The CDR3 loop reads CAISGSRGADTGELFF. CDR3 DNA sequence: TGTGCCATCTCTGGTTCGAGAGGGGCCGACACCGGGGAGCTGTTTTTT.

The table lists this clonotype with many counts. CDR3 protein: CAIIPWGCYGTGPQETQYF. CDR3 DNA sequence: TGTGCCATCATTCCCTGGGGGTGTTACGGGACAGGGCCCCAAGAGACCCAGTACTTC. The chain has TRBV10-3 and TRBJ2-5, with 9 positions matching TRBD1. This CDR3 comprises 19 residues. Germline CDR1 is ENHRY and CDR2 is SYGVKD. V lost 7 bases, J lost 1 base, and 19 bases stayed unmatched.

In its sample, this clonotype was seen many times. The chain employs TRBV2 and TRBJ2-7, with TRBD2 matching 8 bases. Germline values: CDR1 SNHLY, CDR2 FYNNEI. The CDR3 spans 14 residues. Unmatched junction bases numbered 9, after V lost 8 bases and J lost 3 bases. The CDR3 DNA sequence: TGTGCCAGCTCCCAAGGGAGCGGGGGCTACGAGCAGTACTTC. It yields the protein CASSQGSGGYEQYF.

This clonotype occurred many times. CDR3 in DNA: TGTGCCAGCATACCGCGGGGTGGCGGAGAGGGACAAGAGACCCAGTACTTC. It translates to CASIPRGGGEGQETQYF. V usage is TRBV6-2 or TRBV6-3 and J usage is TRBJ2-5, with D possibly TRBD2 on 6 matching bases. The germline CDR1 and CDR2 sequences are MNHEY and SVGEGT. CDR3 length equals 17 residues. V was trimmed by 7 bases and J by 2 bases, leaving 23 bases between them.

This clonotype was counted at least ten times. CDR3 region: CASSRDIHEKLFF. DNA of the CDR3: TGTGCCAGCAGCAGGGACATTCATGAAAAACTGTTTTTT. V is TRBV7-2 and J is TRBJ1-4; D is perhaps TRBD1 (6 bases). V dropped 5 bases and J dropped 6 bases, with 10 bases sitting between them. The CDR3 contains 13 residues. Germline V gene lookup returns CDR1 SGHTA and CDR2 FQGNSA.

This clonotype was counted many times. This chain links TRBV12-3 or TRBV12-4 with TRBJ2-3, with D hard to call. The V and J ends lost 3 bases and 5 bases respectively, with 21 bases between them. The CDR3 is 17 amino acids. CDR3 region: CASSFGSWLRPQDTQYF. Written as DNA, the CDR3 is TGTGCCAGCAGTTTCGGGTCGTGGCTCCGACCACAAGATACGCAGTATTTT.

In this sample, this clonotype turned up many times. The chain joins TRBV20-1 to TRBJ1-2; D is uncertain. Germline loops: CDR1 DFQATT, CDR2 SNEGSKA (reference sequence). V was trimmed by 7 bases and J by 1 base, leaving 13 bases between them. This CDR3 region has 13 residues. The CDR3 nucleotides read TGCAGTGGAGTACCGTACAATAACTATGGCTACACCTTC. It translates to CSGVPYNNYGYTF.

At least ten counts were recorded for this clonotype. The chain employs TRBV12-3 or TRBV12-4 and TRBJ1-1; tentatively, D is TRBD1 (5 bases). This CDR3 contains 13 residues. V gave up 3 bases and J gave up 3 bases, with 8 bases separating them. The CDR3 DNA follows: TGTGCCAGCAGTTTTCAGGGTGACACTGAAGCTTTCTTT. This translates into CASSFQGDTEAFF.

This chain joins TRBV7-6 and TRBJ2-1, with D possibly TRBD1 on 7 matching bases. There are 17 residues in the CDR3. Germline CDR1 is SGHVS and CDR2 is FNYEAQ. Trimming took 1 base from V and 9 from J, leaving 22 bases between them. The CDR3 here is CASSLGGGDSNRGEQFF. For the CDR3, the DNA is TGTGCCAGCAGCTTAGGAGGAGGGGACAGCAATAGGGGTGAGCAGTTCTTC.

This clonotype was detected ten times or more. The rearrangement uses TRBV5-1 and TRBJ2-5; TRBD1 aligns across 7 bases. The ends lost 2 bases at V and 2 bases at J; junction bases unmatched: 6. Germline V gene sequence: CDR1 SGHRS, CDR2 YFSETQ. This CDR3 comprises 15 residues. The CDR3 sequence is CASSLSGTVQETQYF. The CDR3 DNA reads TGCGCCAGCAGCTTATCCGGGACAGTACAAGAGACCCAGTACTTC.

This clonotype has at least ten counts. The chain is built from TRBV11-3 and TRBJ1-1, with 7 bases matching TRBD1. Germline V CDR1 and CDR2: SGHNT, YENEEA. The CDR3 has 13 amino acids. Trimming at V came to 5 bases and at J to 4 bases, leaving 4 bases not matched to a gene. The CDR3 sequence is CASSPRTGTEAFF. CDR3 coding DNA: TGTGCCAGCAGCCCCCGGACAGGCACTGAAGCTTTCTTT.

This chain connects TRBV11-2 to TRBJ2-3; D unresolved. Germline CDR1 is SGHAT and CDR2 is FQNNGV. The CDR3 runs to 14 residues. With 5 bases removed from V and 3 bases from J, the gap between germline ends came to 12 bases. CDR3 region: CASSPRRETDTQYF. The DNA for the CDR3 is TGTGCCAGCAGCCCGCGGCGAGAGACAGATACGCAGTATTTT.

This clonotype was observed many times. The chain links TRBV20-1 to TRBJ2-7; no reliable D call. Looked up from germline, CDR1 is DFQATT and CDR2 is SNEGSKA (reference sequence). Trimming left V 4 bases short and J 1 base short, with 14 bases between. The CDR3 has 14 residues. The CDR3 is CSATKDGQSYEQYF. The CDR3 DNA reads TGCAGTGCTACAAAGGACGGCCAATCCTACGAGCAGTACTTC.

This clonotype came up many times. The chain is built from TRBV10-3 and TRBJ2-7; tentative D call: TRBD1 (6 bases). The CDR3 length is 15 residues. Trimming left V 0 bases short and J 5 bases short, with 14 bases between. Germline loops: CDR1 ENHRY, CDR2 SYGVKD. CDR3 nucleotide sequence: TGTGCCATCAGTGAGTCTGAAGGGGGTGGCAACGAGCAGTACTTC. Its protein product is CAISESEGGGNEQYF.

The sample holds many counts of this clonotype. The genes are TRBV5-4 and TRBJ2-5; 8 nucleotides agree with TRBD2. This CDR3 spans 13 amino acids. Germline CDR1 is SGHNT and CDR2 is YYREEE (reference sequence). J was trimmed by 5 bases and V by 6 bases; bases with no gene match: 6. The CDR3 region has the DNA TGTGCCAGCACCGGGGGACTAGAGGAGACCCAGTACTTC. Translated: CASTGGLEETQYF.

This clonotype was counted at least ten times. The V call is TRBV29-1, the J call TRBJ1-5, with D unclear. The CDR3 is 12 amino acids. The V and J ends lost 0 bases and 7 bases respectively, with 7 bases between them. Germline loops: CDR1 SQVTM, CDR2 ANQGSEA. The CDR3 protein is CSVEEAGQPQHF. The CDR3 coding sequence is TGCAGCGTTGAAGAGGCGGGGCAGCCCCAGCATTTT. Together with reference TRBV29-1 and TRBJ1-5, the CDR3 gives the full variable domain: SAVISQKPSRDICQRGTSLTIQCQVDSQVTMMFWYRQQPGQSLTLIATANQGSEATYESGFVIDKFPISRPNLTFSTLTVSNMSPEDSSIYLCSVEEAGQPQHFGDGTRLSIL.

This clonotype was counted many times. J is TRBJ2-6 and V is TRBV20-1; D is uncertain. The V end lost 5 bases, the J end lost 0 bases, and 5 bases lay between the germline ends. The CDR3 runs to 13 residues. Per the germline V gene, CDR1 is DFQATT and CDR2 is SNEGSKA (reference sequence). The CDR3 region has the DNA TGCAGTGCTGAGAGCTCTGGGGCCAACGTCCTGACTTTC. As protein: CSAESSGANVLTF.

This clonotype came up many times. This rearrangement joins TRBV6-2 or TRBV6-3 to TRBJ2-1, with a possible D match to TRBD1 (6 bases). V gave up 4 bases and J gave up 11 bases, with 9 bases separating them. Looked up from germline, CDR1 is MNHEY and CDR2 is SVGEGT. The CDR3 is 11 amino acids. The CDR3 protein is CASSSWDKQFF. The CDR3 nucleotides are TGTGCCAGCAGTTCCTGGGACAAGCAGTTCTTC.

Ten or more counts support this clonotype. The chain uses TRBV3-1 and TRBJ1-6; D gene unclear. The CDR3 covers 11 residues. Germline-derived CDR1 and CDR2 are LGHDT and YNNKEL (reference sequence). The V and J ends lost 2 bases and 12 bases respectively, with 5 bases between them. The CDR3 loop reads CASSQPGPLHF. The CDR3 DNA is TGTGCCAGCAGCCAACCCGGACCCCTCCACTTT.

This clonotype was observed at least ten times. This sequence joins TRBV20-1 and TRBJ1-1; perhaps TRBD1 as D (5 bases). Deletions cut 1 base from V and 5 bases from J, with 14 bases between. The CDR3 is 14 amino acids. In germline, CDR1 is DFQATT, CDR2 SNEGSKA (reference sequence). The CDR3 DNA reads TGCAGTGCTAGAGTGTCGGGGGGGTGGACTGAAGCTTTCTTT. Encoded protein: CSARVSGGWTEAFF.

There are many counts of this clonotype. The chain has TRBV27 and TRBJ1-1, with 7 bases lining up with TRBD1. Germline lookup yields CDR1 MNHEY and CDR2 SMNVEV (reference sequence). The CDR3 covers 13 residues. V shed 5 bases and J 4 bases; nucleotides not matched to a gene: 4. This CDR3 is CASSVRQGTEAFF. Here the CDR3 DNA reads TGTGCCAGCAGTGTGAGACAGGGCACTGAAGCTTTCTTT.

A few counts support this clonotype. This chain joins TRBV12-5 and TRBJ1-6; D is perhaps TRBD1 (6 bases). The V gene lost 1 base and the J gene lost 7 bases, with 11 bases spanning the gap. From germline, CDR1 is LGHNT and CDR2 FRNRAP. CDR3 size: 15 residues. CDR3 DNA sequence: TGTGCTAGTGGTTTGGCTGAGGGGGGGAATTCACCCCTCCACTTT. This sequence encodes CASGLAEGGNSPLHF.

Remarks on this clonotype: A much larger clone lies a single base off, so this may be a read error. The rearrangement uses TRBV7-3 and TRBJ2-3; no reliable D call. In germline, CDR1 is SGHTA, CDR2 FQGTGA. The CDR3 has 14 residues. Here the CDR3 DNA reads TGTGCCAGCAGCTTACGACCTTCCACAGATACGCAGTGTTTT. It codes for CASSLRPSTDTQCF.

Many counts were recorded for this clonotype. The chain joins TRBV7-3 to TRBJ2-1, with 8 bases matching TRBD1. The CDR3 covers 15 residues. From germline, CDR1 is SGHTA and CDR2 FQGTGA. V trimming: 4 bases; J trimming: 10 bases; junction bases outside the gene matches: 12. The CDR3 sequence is CASSYIGQGASEQFF. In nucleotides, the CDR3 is TGTGCCAGCAGCTACATCGGGCAGGGGGCGAGCGAGCAGTTCTTC.

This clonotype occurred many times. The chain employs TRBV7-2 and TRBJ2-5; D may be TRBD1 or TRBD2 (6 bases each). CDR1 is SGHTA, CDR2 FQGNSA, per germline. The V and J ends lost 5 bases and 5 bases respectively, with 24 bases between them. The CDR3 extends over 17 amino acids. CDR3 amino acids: CASSPDQGTFKRETQYF. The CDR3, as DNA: TGTGCCAGCAGCCCAGATCAGGGGACTTTCAAGAGGGAGACCCAGTACTTC.

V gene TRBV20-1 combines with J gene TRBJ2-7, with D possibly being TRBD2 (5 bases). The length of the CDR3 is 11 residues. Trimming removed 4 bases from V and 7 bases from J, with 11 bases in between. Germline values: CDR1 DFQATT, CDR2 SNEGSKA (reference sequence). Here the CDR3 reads CSATVGEEQYF. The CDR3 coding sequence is TGCAGTGCTACGGTCGGGGAGGAGCAGTACTTC.

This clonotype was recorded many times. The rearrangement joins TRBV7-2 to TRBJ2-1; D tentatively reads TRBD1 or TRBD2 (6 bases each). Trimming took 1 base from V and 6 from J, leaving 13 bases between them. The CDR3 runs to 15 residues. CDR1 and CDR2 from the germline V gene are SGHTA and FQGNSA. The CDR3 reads CASSLVVGGRNEQFF. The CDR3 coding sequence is TGTGCCAGCAGCTTAGTAGTTGGGGGGCGCAATGAGCAGTTCTTC.

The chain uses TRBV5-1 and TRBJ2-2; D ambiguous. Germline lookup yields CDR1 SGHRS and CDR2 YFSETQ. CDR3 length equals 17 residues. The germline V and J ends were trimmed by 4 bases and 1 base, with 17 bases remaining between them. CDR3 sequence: CASSPRLRSKNTGELFF. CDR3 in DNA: TGCGCCAGCAGCCCTCGGCTTAGGTCCAAGAACACCGGGGAGCTGTTTTTT.